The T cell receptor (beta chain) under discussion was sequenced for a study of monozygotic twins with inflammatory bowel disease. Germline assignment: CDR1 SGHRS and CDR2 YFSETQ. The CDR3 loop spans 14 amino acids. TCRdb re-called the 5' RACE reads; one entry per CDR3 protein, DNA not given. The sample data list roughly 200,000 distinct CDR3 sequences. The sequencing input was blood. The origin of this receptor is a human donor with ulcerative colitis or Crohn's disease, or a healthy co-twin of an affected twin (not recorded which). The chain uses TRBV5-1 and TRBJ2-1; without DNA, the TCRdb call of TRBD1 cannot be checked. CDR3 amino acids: CASSPRDGNNEQFF.